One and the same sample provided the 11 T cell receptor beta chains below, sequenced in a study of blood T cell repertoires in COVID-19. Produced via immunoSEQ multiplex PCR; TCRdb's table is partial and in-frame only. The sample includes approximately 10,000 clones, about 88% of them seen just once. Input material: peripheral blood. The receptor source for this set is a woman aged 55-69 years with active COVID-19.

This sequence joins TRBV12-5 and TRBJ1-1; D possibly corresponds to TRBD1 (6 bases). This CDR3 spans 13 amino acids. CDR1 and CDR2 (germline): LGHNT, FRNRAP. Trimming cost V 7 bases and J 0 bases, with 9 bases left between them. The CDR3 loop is CASVRTVNTEAFF. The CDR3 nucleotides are TGTGCTAGTGTTCGGACAGTGAACACTGAAGCTTTCTTT.

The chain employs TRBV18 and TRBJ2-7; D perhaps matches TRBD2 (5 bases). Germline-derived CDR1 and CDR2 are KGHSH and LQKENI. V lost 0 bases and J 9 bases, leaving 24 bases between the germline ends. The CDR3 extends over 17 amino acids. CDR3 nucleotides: TGTGCCAGCTCACCACCGGTATCGTCTAGCCAACTACGGAGGCAGTACTTC. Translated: CASSPPVSSSQLRRQYF. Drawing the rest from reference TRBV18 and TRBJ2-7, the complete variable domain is NAGVMQNPRHLVRRRGQEARLRCSPMKGHSHVYWYRQLPEEGLKFMVYLQKENIIDESGMPKERFSAEFPKEGPSILRIQQVVRGDSAAYFCASSPPVSSSQLRRQYFGPGTRLTVT.

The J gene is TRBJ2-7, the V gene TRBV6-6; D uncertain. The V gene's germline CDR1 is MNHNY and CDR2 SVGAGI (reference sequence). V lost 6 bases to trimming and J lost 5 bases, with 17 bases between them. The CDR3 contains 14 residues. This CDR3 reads CASSPPLLGHEQYF. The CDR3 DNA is TGTGCCAGCAGCCCACCCTTGTTGGGCCACGAGCAGTACTTC.

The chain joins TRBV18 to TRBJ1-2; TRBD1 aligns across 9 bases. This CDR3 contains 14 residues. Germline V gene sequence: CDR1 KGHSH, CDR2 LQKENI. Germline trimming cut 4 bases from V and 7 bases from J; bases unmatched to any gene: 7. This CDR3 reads CASSLSGTGSGYTF. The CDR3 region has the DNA TGTGCCAGCTCACTGTCGGGGACAGGGAGTGGCTACACCTTC.

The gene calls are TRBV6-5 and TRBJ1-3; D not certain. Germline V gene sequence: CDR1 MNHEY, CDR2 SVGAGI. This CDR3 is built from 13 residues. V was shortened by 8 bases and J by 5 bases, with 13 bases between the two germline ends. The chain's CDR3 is CASLYPGRNTIYF. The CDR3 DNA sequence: TGTGCCAGCCTTTACCCAGGAAGAAACACCATATATTTT.

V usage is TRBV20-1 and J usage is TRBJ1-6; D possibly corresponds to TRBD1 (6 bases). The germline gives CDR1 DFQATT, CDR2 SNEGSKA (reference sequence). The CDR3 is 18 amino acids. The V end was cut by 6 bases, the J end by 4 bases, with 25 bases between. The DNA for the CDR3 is TGCAGTGCCAGTCCCCTTAACAGACCGGACAGATATAATTCACCCCTCCACTTT. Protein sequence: CSASPLNRPDRYNSPLHF.

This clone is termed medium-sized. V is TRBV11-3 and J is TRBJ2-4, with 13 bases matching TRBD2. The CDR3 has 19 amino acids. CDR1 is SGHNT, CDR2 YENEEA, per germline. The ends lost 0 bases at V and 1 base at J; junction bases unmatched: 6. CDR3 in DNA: TGTGCCAGCAGCTTAGAAACTAGCGGGAGGGCCGGGGCCAAAAACATTCAGTACTTC. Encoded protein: CASSLETSGRAGAKNIQYF.

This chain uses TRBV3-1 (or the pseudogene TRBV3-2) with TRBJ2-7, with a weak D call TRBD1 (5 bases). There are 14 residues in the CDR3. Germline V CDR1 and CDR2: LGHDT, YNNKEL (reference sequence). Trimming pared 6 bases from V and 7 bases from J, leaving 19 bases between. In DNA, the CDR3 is TGTGCCAGCAGATTAACAGGTAACGACTTAGAGCAGTACTTC. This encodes CASRLTGNDLEQYF.

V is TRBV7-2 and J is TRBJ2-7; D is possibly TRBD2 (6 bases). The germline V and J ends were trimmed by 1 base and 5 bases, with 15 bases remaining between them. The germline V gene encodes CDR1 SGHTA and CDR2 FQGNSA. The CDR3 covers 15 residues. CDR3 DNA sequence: TGTGCCAGCAGCTTAGGGGGACTTTCTTCCCACGAGCAGTACTTC. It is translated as CASSLGGLSSHEQYF.

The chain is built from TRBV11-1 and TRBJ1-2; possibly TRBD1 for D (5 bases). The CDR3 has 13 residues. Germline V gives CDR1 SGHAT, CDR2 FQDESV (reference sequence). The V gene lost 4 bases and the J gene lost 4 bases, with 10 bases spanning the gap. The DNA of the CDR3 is TGTGCCAGCAGCTCCGGGGGGGGCTATGGCTACACCTTC. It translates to CASSSGGGYGYTF. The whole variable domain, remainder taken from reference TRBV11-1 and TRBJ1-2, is EAEVAQSPRYKITEKSQAVAFWCDPISGHATLYWYRQILGQGPELLVQFQDESVVDDSQLPKDRFSAERLKGVDSTLKIQPAELGDSAMYLCASSSGGGYGYTFGSGTRLTVV.

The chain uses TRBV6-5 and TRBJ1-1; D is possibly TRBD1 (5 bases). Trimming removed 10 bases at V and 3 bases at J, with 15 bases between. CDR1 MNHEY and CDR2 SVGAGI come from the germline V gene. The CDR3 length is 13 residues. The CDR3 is CATRRRGDTEAFF. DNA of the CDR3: TGTGCCACCCGACGGAGGGGAGACACTGAAGCTTTCTTT.